In this sample, the clone carrying this T cell receptor (delta chain) turned up a few times. This likely reflects a read error, since a far larger clone is one base away. The same CDR3 arises from other DNA sequences in this sample as well. The data derive from a study of gamma-delta chains in newborns, infants, children. At the level of the study: Polyclonal expansion of innate γδ T cells after birth follows microbial exposure.

Per the germline V gene, CDR1 is GEAIGNYY and CDR2 is EKD. CDR3 size: 15 residues. TCRdb re-analyzed the reads via CATT. Among fewer than 8,500 delta-chain clones listed, under 0.75% were seen once. This TCR came from a child who was a newborn, infant or young child, either healthy, febrile or measles-vaccinated (not recorded which). The V and J genes are TRDV2 and TRDJ1, with 7 bases that match TRDD3. The sequenced sample was blood. The CDR3 loop is CACDVLGTYTDKLIF. The CDR3 bases are TGTGCCTGTGACGTACTGGGGACGTACACCGATAAACTCATCTTC.